This is a list of T cell receptor beta chains from one sample in a study of identifying expanded T cells in peripheral blood. The assay was immunoSEQ multiplex PCR, and TCRdb's table has in-frame clones only and misses some. The table has tens of thousands of clones, 84% seen once. The sequenced material came from blood. These receptors originate from a person aged 18 to 70 in good health. CDR3s leave out the opening cysteine and the closing phenylalanine or tryptophan. The order of the fields is D gene, J gene, V gene, clone size, CDR3 protein. D genes are given only for firm matches. Expanded clones get a size class; other rows say once, few or many, or leave the size out.

D: NA
J: TRBJ2-7
V: TRBV5-4
size: NA
CDR3: ASSLGLSDDYEQY

D: NA
J: TRBJ2-1
V: TRBV7-8
size: NA
CDR3: ASSLTKASSYNEQF

D: NA
J: TRBJ1-1
V: TRBV10-2
size: NA
CDR3: ASSLDESGSTEAF

D: NA
J: TRBJ2-7
V: TRBV7-2
size: NA
CDR3: ASSRGGHAYEQY

D: NA
J: TRBJ1-3
V: TRBV9
size: once
CDR3: ASSETDLSSGNTIY

D: NA
J: TRBJ2-3
V: TRBV30
size: NA
CDR3: AWSRTLGADTQY

D: NA
J: TRBJ1-4
V: TRBV7-8
size: NA
CDR3: ASSLAPPMGNEKLF

D: NA
J: TRBJ1-2
V: TRBV11-2
size: once
CDR3: ASSSSGLLYGYT

D: TRBD1
J: TRBJ1-1
V: TRBV7-2
size: NA
CDR3: ASSPFGTGAPGAF

D: NA
J: TRBJ1-3
V: TRBV2
size: NA
CDR3: ASSGGVRASGNTIY

D: NA
J: TRBJ1-2
V: TRBV29-1
size: NA
CDR3: SVYYTGNVRGYT

D: NA
J: TRBJ2-6
V: TRBV6-4
size: NA
CDR3: ASSDTGANVLT

D: TRBD2
J: TRBJ2-7
V: TRBV4-2
size: NA
CDR3: ASSRGGGGRYEQY

D: TRBD1
J: TRBJ2-3
V: TRBV19
size: NA
CDR3: ASSTGQEITDTQY

D: NA
J: TRBJ2-3
V: TRBV2
size: NA
CDR3: ASSEIRWSTDTQY

D: NA
J: TRBJ2-2
V: TRBV6-6
size: many
CDR3: ASSSVRGAGELF

D: NA
J: TRBJ2-5
V: TRBV7-2
size: NA
CDR3: ASSRSGDQETQY

D: TRBD2
J: TRBJ2-4
V: TRBV14
size: NA
CDR3: ASRPSGSRANIQY

D: TRBD2
J: TRBJ2-7
V: TRBV28
size: few
CDR3: ASSPLAGGPPEQY

D: TRBD2
J: TRBJ2-4
V: TRBV9
size: NA
CDR3: ASSIRGRLKNIQY

D: NA
J: TRBJ1-1
V: TRBV7-9
size: NA
CDR3: ASSSRGEVTEAF

D: NA
J: TRBJ1-2
V: TRBV2
size: once
CDR3: ASSERVGVVGGYT

D: TRBD1
J: TRBJ2-5
V: TRBV6-1
size: NA
CDR3: ASSSGQGLETQY

D: TRBD1
J: TRBJ2-2
V: TRBV5-1
size: NA
CDR3: ASRLIGTVTGELF

D: NA
J: TRBJ2-7
V: TRBV27
size: NA
CDR3: ASSVLGAAYEQY

D: NA
J: TRBJ1-1
V: TRBV6-5
size: NA
CDR3: ASGRSRDTEAF

D: NA
J: TRBJ2-1
V: TRBV20-1
size: NA
CDR3: SRDTYNEQF

D: NA
J: TRBJ2-7
V: TRBV28
size: NA
CDR3: ASTPRQSSYEQY

D: NA
J: TRBJ2-2
V: TRBV6-1
size: NA
CDR3: ASSDPSTGELF

D: NA
J: TRBJ2-2
V: TRBV7-9
size: once
CDR3: ASSPPVAGASTGELF

D: NA
J: TRBJ2-2
V: TRBV27
size: NA
CDR3: ASSHQKTGPTGELF

D: TRBD2
J: TRBJ2-4
V: TRBV27
size: many
CDR3: ASSLGLAGVSIQY

D: TRBD1
J: TRBJ1-2
V: TRBV28
size: NA
CDR3: ASTLSGTGYGYT

D: NA
J: TRBJ1-2
V: TRBV15
size: NA
CDR3: ATSRDLGQGDGYT

D: NA
J: TRBJ2-7
V: TRBV5-1
size: few
CDR3: ASSLAGVPYEQY

D: NA
J: TRBJ2-7
V: TRBV19
size: NA
CDR3: ASSIKGVGEQY

D: NA
J: TRBJ2-7
V: TRBV6-5
size: NA
CDR3: ASSYARGEQY

D: TRBD1
J: TRBJ2-5
V: TRBV2
size: NA
CDR3: ASSSDRGYQETQY

D: NA
J: TRBJ1-1
V: TRBV6-5
size: NA
CDR3: ASRRNTEAF

D: TRBD2
J: TRBJ2-5
V: TRBV27
size: NA
CDR3: ASSLRGIAGGRETQY

D: TRBD1
J: TRBJ1-1
V: TRBV12-5
size: NA
CDR3: ASGLVLGTEDMNTEAF

D: TRBD1
J: TRBJ2-5
V: TRBV4-2
size: NA
CDR3: ASSQEVTGGWETQY

D: NA
J: TRBJ2-7
V: TRBV28
size: NA
CDR3: ASSLGRSYEQY

D: NA
J: TRBJ2-7
V: TRBV29-1
size: NA
CDR3: SVVEGYEQY

D: NA
J: TRBJ2-3
V: TRBV5-1
size: NA
CDR3: ASSLAAGITDTQY

D: NA
J: TRBJ2-5
V: TRBV11-3
size: NA
CDR3: ASSSGETQY

D: TRBD2
J: TRBJ2-1
V: TRBV27
size: NA
CDR3: ASSLTTSGDYNEQF

D: NA
J: TRBJ2-7
V: TRBV5-4
size: NA
CDR3: ASSLNFGESSSYEQY

D: NA
J: TRBJ2-5
V: TRBV4-1
size: NA
CDR3: ASSQVLGAGETQY

D: NA
J: TRBJ2-3
V: TRBV30
size: NA
CDR3: AWTREPTSADTQY

D: NA
J: TRBJ2-1
V: TRBV9
size: once
CDR3: ASSPWDYNEQF

D: TRBD2
J: TRBJ2-1
V: TRBV19
size: NA
CDR3: ASSGRTSGRSFNEQF

D: NA
J: TRBJ1-3
V: TRBV21-1
size: NA
CDR3: ASSKWCTGPGNTIY

D: NA
J: TRBJ2-7
V: TRBV28
size: NA
CDR3: ASSRGYEQY

D: NA
J: TRBJ2-3
V: TRBV2
size: NA
CDR3: ASSRLSTDTQY

D: TRBD2
J: TRBJ2-1
V: TRBV6-5
size: NA
CDR3: ASSSPSSGSGNEQF

D: TRBD2
J: TRBJ2-7
V: TRBV9
size: NA
CDR3: ASSGERELEIEQY

D: NA
J: TRBJ1-2
V: TRBV29-1
size: NA
CDR3: SVGGQAYGYT

D: TRBD2
J: TRBJ2-1
V: TRBV7-2
size: NA
CDR3: ASSLEEREWDEQF